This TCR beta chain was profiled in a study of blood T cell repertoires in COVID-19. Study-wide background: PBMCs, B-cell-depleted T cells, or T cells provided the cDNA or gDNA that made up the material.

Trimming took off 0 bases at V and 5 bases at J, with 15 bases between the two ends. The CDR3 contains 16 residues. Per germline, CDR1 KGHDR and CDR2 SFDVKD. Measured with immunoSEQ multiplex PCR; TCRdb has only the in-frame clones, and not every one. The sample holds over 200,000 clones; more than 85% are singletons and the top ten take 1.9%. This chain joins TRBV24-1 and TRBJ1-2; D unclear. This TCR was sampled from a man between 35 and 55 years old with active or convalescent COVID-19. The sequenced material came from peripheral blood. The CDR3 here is CATSDLLDTGGYGYTF. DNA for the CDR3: TGTGCCACCAGTGATTTGCTAGACACCGGAGGGTATGGCTACACCTTC.